This T cell receptor beta chain was sequenced for a study of cytomegalovirus exposure and HLA in healthy donors. CDR1 and CDR2 from the germline V gene are MDHEN and SYDVKM. This CDR3 spans 11 amino acids. The ends were cut back, 5 bases at V and 11 bases at J, with 12 bases in the middle. Use of 60 Vbeta and 13 Jbeta primers characterized the PCR. TCRdb's copy holds only in-frame clones and misses some; the assay was immunoSEQ multiplex PCR. The sample shows roughly 120,000 clones, more than 80% of them seen only once. Study findings and constraints: Rare TCR sequences predominated, though certain public TCRs were found in many donors. Relative to the approximately 630-donor mean, N-insertions were reportedly fewer in an Asian-associated ancestry cluster in a later analysis. Productive status was seen about 87% or about 30% of the time for most TCR beta V segments in an earlier analysis.

Of note for this clone: Its cognate antigen is unknown.

The chain recombines TRBV28 with TRBJ1-1; TRBD1 is a possible D gene (5 bases). The receptor comes from a man aged 35-49 years in good health and CMV-seronegative. The sample was PBMCs. The CDR3 coding sequence is TGTGCCAGCAGTAGAGGTGGGGGGGCTTTCTTT. It codes for CASSRGGGAFF. The entire variable domain, with the rest obtained from reference TRBV28 and TRBJ1-1, is as follows: DVKVTQSSRYLVKRTGEKVFLECVQDMDHENMFWYRQDPGLGLRLIYFSYDVKMKEKGDIPEGYSVSREKKERFSLILESASTNQTSMYLCASSRGGGAFFGQGTRLTVV.